Listed below are T cell receptor beta chains from one sample, sequenced in a study of shared clonotypes between healthy human individuals. Produced via immunoSEQ multiplex PCR; TCRdb's table is partial and in-frame only. The table has fewer than 2.5 million clones, more than 85% seen once. The material sequenced was naive CD4+ T cells from PBMCs. The receptors derive from a man between 18 and 35 years old in good health. Some clones in this sample may be carry-over from other donors' samples. The CDR3 runs from the conserved cysteine through the conserved F or W. The D gene is left open where the match is weak. Rows may omit the clone size; those that give it use once, few, many or a size class.

>NA|11|TRBV29-1|once|TRBJ1-1
TGCAGCGTTGAAAGGGGCCGTGAAGCTTTCTTT
CSVERGREAFF
>NA|15|TRBV27|NA|TRBJ2-4
TGTGCCAGCAGTTTTCTAGCTTTAGCCAAAAACATTCAGTACTTC
CASSFLALAKNIQYF
>NA|14|TRBV9|NA|TRBJ1-1
TGTGCCAGCAGCGTAGATGGAGCAGATACTGAAGCTTTCTTT
CASSVDGADTEAFF
>NA|13|TRBV7-8|NA|TRBJ1-1
TGTGCCAGCAGCCGGGGTAGGAACACTGAAGCTTTCTTT
CASSRGRNTEAFF
>TRBD2|17|TRBV19|NA|TRBJ2-5
TGTGCCAGTCAACCCCGGACTAGCGGGCCAATGGGGGAGACCCAGTACTTC
CASQPRTSGPMGETQYF
>TRBD2|15|TRBV5-5|NA|TRBJ2-7
TGTGCCAGCAGCTACCTAGCGGGAGTGTTGTACGAGCAGTACTTC
CASSYLAGVLYEQYF
>NA|12|TRBV18|NA|TRBJ2-5
TGTGCCAGCTCACCATCTCAGGAGACCCAGTACTTC
CASSPSQETQYF
>TRBD2|16|TRBV6-6|NA|TRBJ2-1
TGTGCCAGCAGTTACCAAGCGGGGTTTAGGAGCAATGAGCAGTTCTTC
CASSYQAGFRSNEQFF
>TRBD1|14|TRBV7-9|NA|TRBJ2-7
TGTGCCAGCAGTAAAAGACAGGGGTCCTACGAGCAGTACTTC
CASSKRQGSYEQYF
>NA|13|TRBV9|NA|TRBJ2-5
TGTGCCAGCAGCGTAGGCGGAGTTGAGACCCAGTACTTC
CASSVGGVETQYF
>TRBD1|16|TRBV10-3|NA|TRBJ1-4
TGTGCCATCAGTGAGCCTCTGACAGGGAAGAATGAAAAACTGTTTTTT
CAISEPLTGKNEKLFF
>TRBD1|13|TRBV29-1|NA|TRBJ1-5
TGCAGCGTGGAACAGGGGGCGAATCAGCCCCAGCATTTT
CSVEQGANQPQHF
>NA|15|TRBV25-1|NA|TRBJ2-3
TGTGCCAGCAGTGAATTTACCAGGGATCGGGATACGCAGTATTTT
CASSEFTRDRDTQYF
>TRBD1|15|TRBV5-1|NA|TRBJ2-5
TGCGCCAGCAGCCTGGAAGGGACAGGGGAAGAGACCCAGTACTTC
CASSLEGTGEETQYF
>TRBD1|16|TRBV5-1|NA|TRBJ1-6
TGCGCCAGCAGAACGGGGGGGACAGGCCATAATTCACCCCTCCACTTT
CASRTGGTGHNSPLHF
>NA|13|TRBV27|few|TRBJ1-2
TGTGCCAGCAGTTCGAGGGGCGGCTATGGCTACACCTTC
CASSSRGGYGYTF
>NA|13|TRBV7-2|NA|TRBJ1-1
TGTGCCAGCAGTCCCGGCCCAGGTTACGGAGCTTTCTTT
CASSPGPGYGAFF
>NA|13|TRBV5-1|once|TRBJ2-7
TGCGCCAGCAGCTTAAAAGCCTCCTACGAGCAGTACTTC
CASSLKASYEQYF